The rows below give T cell receptor beta chains drawn from one sample of a study of T cells in Graves' hyperthyroidism and ophthalmopathy. Each CDR3 protein gets one entry after TCRdb re-called the multiplex PCR reads with MiXCR. The sample lists 200,000 to 250,000 distinct CDR3 sequences; approximately 17% were seen once. The source material was blood. The receptors were gathered from a man aged 50 to 60 with Graves' hyperthyroidism. The CDR3 runs from the conserved cysteine through the conserved F or W. D genes are given only for firm matches. Clone size is not always given. Where it is, it says once, few, many or a class for expanded clones.

TRBV7-3	many	TRBD1	TRBJ2-7	CASSRTGEDEQYF	TGTGCCAGCAGCCGGACAGGGGAGGATGAGCAGTACTTC
TRBV10-3	few	TRBD1	TRBJ2-7	CAISDRGFYEQYF	TGTGCCATCAGTGACAGGGGGTTCTACGAGCAGTACTTC
TRBV7-2	many	TRBD2	TRBJ2-7	CASSLGASGAYEQYF	TGTGCCAGCAGCTTAGGTGCTAGCGGGGCCTACGAGCAGTACTTC
TRBV27	NA	NA	TRBJ2-2	CASSLRAVDPGELFF	TGTGCCAGCAGTTTGCGGGCAGTGGATCCCGGGGAGCTGTTTTTT
TRBV12-3/TRBV12-4	many	TRBD1	TRBJ1-6	CASRSGTGDNSPLHF	TGTGCCAGCAGGTCCGGGACAGGGGATAATTCACCCCTCCACTTT
TRBV3-1	many	NA	TRBJ1-4	CASSRDGATNEKLFF	TGTGCCAGCAGCCGGGACGGTGCAACTAATGAAAAACTGTTTTTT
TRBV24-1	many	NA	TRBJ1-1	CATTGARGTEAFF	TGTGCCACCACAGGGGCTCGGGGCACTGAAGCTTTCTTT
TRBV29-1	NA	NA	TRBJ2-7	CSVASGTSYEQYF	TGCAGCGTTGCCAGCGGAACCTCCTACGAGCAGTACTTC
TRBV5-1	NA	NA	TRBJ2-6	CASSLTGSSGANVLTF	TGCGCCAGCAGCTTGACGGGGAGCTCTGGGGCCAACGTCCTGACTTTC
TRBV7-3	NA	NA	TRBJ2-3	CASSASSTDTRYF	TGTGCCAGCAGCGCATCTAGCACAGATACGCGGTATTTT
TRBV5-6	many	NA	TRBJ1-1	CASSFGSRTEAFF	TGTGCCAGCAGCTTTGGTAGTCGCACTGAAGCTTTCTTT
TRBV6-1	NA	NA	TRBJ2-6	CASSPGDGANVLTF	TGTGCCAGCAGTCCAGGGGATGGGGCCAACGTCCTGACTTTC
TRBV11-2	many	TRBD1	TRBJ2-7	CASGDRGRSEQYF	TGTGCCAGCGGCGACAGGGGGCGCTCCGAGCAGTACTTC
TRBV20-1	many	TRBD2	TRBJ2-7	CSARDLAGGYEQYF	TGCAGTGCTAGAGATCTTGCGGGAGGGTACGAGCAGTACTTC
TRBV24-1	many	NA	TRBJ2-1	CATSLNEGYPYNEQFF	TGTGCCACCAGTCTTAATGAGGGCTACCCATACAATGAGCAGTTCTTC
TRBV29-1	many	NA	TRBJ2-5	CSVPSRAQETQYF	TGCAGCGTTCCAAGCCGGGCTCAAGAGACCCAGTACTTC
TRBV6-1	many	TRBD2	TRBJ2-3	CASSASGGSRDTQYF	TGTGCCAGCAGTGCCTCGGGCGGGAGTCGAGATACGCAGTATTTT
TRBV5-1	few	NA	TRBJ1-6	CASSLELAGDGSPLHF	TGCGCCAGCAGCTTGGAGCTAGCAGGGGACGGTTCACCCCTCCACTTT
TRBV3-1	NA	NA	TRBJ1-5	CASSPEGRSQPQHF	TGTGCCAGCAGCCCAGAAGGAAGGTCTCAGCCCCAGCATTTT
TRBV19	few	NA	TRBJ2-1	CASSRRGTDNEQFF	TGTGCCAGTAGTCGGCGGGGAACTGACAATGAGCAGTTCTTC
TRBV28	few	NA	TRBJ2-6	CASRVEAGANVLTF	TGTGCCAGCAGGGTGGAAGCTGGGGCCAACGTCCTGACTTTC
TRBV27	many	NA	TRBJ2-7	CASSLHGSFEQYF	TGTGCCAGCAGTTTACACGGTAGTTTCGAGCAGTACTTC
TRBV6-1	many	NA	TRBJ2-5	CASSKSGTQETQYF	TGTGCCAGCAGTAAATCCGGGACACAAGAGACCCAGTACTTC